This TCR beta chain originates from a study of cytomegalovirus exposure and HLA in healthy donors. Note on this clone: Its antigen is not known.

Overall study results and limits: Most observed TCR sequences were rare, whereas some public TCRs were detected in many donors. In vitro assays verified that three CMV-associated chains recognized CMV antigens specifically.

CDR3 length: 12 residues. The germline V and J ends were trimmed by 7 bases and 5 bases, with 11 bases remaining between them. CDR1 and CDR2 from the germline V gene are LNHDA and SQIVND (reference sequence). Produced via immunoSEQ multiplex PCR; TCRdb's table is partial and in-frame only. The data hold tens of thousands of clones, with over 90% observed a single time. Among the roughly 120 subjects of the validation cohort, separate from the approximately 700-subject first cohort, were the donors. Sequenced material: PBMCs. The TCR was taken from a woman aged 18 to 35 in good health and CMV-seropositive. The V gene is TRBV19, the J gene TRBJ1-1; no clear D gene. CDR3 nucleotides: TGTGCCAGTACCGGTCGGGTAACTGAAGCTTTCTTT. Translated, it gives CASTGRVTEAFF.